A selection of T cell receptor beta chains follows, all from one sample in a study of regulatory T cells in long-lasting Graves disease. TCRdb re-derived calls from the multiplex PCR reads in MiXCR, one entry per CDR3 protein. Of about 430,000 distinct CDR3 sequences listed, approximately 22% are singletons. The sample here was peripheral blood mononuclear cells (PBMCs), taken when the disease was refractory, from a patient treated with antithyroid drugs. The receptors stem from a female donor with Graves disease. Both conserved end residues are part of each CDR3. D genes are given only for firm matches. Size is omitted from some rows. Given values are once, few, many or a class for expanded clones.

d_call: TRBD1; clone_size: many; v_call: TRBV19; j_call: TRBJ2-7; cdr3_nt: TGTGCCAGTAGTCCCGGACAGGGTTTCTACGAGCAGTACTTC; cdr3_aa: CASSPGQGFYEQYF
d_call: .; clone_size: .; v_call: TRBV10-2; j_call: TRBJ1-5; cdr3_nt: TGCGCCAGCAGTGAGGGGTCTGGGCCCCAGCATTTT; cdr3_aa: CASSEGSGPQHF
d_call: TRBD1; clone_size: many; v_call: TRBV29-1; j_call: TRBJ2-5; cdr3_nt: TGCAGCGTTGATGGGACAGGGGGCTTTCGGGAGACCCAGTACTTC; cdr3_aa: CSVDGTGGFRETQYF
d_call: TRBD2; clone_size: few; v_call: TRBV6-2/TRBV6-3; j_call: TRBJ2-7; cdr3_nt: TGTGCCAGCAGTTACACAAATAAGCGGGGAACCTCCTACGAGCAGTACTTC; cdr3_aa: CASSYTNKRGTSYEQYF
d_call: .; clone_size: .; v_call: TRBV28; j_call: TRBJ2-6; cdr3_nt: TGTGCCAGCAGTTTACCGGACGCCCGCTCTGGGGCCAACGTCCTGACTTTC; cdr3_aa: CASSLPDARSGANVLTF
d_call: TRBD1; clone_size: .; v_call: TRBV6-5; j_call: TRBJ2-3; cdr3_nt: TGTGCCAGCAGTTACTTGGGACAGCCCACAGATACGCAGTATTTT; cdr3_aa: CASSYLGQPTDTQYF
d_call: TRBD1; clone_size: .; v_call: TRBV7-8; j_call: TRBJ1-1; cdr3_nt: TGTGCCAGCAGCTTAGTAGGGGACAGGCCGAACACTGAAGCTTTCTTT; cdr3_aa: CASSLVGDRPNTEAFF
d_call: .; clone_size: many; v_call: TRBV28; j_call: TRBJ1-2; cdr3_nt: TGTGCCAGCAGCCCAGGGGACCTCTATGGCTACACCTTC; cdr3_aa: CASSPGDLYGYTF
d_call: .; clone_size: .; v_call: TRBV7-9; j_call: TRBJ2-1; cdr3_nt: TGTGCCAGCAGCCAAGGACAAGTCCCGTTCTTC; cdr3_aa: CASSQGQVPFF
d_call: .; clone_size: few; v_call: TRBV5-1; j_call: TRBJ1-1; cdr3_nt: TGCGCCAGCAAGGTACAAGGGGAATTGAACACTGAAGCTTTCTTT; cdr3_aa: CASKVQGELNTEAFF
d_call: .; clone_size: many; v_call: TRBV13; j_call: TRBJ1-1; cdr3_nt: TGTGCCAGCAGTCCTATGAGGGGGGGAAACACTGAAGCTTTCTTT; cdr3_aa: CASSPMRGGNTEAFF
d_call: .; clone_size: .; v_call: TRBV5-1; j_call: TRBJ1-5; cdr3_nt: TGCGCCAGCCTGCGGCAGCCTTATAGCAATCAGCCCCAGCATTTT; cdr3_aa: CASLRQPYSNQPQHF
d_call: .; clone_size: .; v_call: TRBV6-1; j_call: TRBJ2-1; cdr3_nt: TGTGCCAGCAGTGAAGCGCCACCGGCGTTCCATGAGCAGTTCTTC; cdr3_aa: CASSEAPPAFHEQFF
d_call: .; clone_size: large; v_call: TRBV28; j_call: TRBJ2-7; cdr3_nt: TGTGCCAGCACCGGAGCAGGGTCCTACGAGCAGTACTTC; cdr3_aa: CASTGAGSYEQYF
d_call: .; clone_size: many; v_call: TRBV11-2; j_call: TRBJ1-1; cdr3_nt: TGTGCCAGCAGCTTAACACAGGGAGAAGCTTTCTTT; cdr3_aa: CASSLTQGEAFF
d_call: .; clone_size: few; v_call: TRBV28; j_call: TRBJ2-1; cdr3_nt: TGTGCCAGCAGTTTGAAGGTCTTCAATGAGCAGTTCTTC; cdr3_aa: CASSLKVFNEQFF
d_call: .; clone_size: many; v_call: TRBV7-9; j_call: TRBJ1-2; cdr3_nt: TGTGCCAGCAGCTGGACAGTTCTCTATGGCTACACCTTC; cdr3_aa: CASSWTVLYGYTF
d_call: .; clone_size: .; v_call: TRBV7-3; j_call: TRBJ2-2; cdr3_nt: TGTGCCAGCAGCCCTTCGGACCGGAACACCGGGGAGCTGTTTTTT; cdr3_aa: CASSPSDRNTGELFF
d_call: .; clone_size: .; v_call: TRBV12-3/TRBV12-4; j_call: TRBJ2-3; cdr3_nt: TGTGCCAGCAGTTTAGGAGGGAGCAGGGATACGCAGTATTTT; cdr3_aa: CASSLGGSRDTQYF
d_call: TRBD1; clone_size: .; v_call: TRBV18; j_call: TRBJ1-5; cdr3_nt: TGTGCCAGCTCACCCGGGGACAGGGAGAGCAATCAGCCCCAGCATTTT; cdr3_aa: CASSPGDRESNQPQHF
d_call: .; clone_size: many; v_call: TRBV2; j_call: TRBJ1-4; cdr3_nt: TGTGCCAGCAGTGTGGGCAGGGATGAAAAACTGTTTTTT; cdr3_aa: CASSVGRDEKLFF
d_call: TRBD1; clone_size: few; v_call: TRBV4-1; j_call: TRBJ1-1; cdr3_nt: TGCGCCAGCAGCCCATTGTGGATCCCTATCACGACAGGGGCGGAGGGCACTGAAGCTTTCTTT; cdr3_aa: CASSPLWIPITTGAEGTEAFF
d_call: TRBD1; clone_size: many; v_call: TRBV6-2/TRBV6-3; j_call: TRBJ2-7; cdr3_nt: TGTGCCAGCAGAACCTTAACCCGGGACAGCGAGCAGTACTTC; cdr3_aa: CASRTLTRDSEQYF
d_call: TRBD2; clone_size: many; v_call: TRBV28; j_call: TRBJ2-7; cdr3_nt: TGTGCCAGCAAAGTCGGGAGGGATTACGAGCAGTACTTC; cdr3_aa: CASKVGRDYEQYF
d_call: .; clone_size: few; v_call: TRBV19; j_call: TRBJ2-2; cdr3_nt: TGTGCCAGTAATCCGCAGTCCCACACCGGGGAGCTGTTTTTT; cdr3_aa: CASNPQSHTGELFF
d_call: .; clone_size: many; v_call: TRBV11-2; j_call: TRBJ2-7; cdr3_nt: TGTGCCAGCAGCTTAGTTCTCGGTGAGCAGTACTTC; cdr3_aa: CASSLVLGEQYF
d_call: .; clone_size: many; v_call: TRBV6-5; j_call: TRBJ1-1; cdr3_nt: TGTGCCAGCAGTTACTCTCCCACGAACACTGAAGCTTTCTTT; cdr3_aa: CASSYSPTNTEAFF
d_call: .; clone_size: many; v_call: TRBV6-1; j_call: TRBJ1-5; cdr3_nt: TGTGCCAGCACCCCGAACCCAGGGGTTGGCAATCAGCCCCAGCATTTT; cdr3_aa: CASTPNPGVGNQPQHF
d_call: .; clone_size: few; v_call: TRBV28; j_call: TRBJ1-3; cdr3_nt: TGTGCCAGCAGTTTGGGGGCAGGGACTGGAAACACCATATATTTT; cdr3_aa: CASSLGAGTGNTIYF
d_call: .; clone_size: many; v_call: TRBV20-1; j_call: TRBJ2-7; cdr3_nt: TGCAGTGCGGGCCACAACGAGCAGTACTTC; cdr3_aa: CSAGHNEQYF
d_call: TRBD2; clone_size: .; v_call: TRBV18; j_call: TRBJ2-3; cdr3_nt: TGTGCCAGCTCACCGACAATAGCGGGAGCCGATACGCAGTATTTT; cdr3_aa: CASSPTIAGADTQYF
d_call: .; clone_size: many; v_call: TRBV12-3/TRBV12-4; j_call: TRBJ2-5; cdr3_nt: TGTGCCAGCAGGCGGGCCGGTGGGACTCAAGAGACCCAGTACTTC; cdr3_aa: CASRRAGGTQETQYF
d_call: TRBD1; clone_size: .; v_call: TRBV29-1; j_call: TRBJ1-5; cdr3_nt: TGCAGCGTGGGGACAGGTAGGGATCAGCCCCAGCATTTT; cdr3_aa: CSVGTGRDQPQHF
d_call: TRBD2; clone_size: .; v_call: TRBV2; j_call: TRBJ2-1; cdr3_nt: TGTGCCGCCGGGCTAGCGGGAGCCAACTTAATAGGGAATGAGCAGTTCTTC; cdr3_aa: CAAGLAGANLIGNEQFF